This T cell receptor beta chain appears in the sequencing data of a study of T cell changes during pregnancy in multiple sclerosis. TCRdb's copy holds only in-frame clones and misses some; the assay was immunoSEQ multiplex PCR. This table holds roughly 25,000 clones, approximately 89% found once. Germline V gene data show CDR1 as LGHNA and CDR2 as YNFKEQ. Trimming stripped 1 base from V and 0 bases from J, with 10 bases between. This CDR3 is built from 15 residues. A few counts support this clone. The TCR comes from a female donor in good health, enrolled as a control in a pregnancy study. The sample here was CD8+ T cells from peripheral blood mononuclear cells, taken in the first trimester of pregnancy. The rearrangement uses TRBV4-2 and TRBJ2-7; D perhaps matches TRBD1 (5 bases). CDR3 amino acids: CASSQGQGSSYEQYF. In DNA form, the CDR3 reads TGTGCCAGCAGCCAAGGCCAGGGTAGCTCCTACGAGCAGTACTTC.